A selection of T cell receptor beta chains follows, all from one sample in a study of beta chain features in type 1 diabetes. The protocol was immunoSEQ multiplex PCR, while the TCRdb copy is restricted to in-frame clones and leaves out a portion. The data hold hundreds of thousands of clones, with less than 10% observed a single time. Sequencing was carried out using central memory CD4+ T cells from blood. These receptor sequences come from a young woman in good health. Both conserved end residues are part of each CDR3. D genes are given only for firm matches. Part of the rows lack a size; the others show once, few, many or a class for expanded clones.

cdr3_aa cdr3_nt clone_size j_call d_call v_call
CASMTATSGANVLTF TGTGCCAGCATGACAGCTACCTCTGGGGCCAACGTCCTGACTTTC NA TRBJ2-6 NA TRBV6-1
CASSQETSGYYEQYF TGTGCCAGCAGCCAGGAGACTAGCGGGTACTACGAGCAGTACTTC NA TRBJ2-7 TRBD2 TRBV4-2
CASRFGPQETQYF TGTGCCAGCAGGTTTGGGCCCCAAGAGACCCAGTACTTC few TRBJ2-5 NA TRBV7-2
CASSLRRVIDTQYF TGTGCCAGCAGTTTAAGGAGGGTTATAGATACGCAGTATTTT NA TRBJ2-3 NA TRBV27
CASSRPSFTDTQYF TGTGCCAGCAGCCGCCCCTCCTTCACAGATACGCAGTATTTT many TRBJ2-3 NA TRBV6-5
CASRLRAVELNEQFF TGTGCAAGTCGCTTACGAGCGGTTGAGTTAAATGAGCAGTTCTTC NA TRBJ2-1 NA TRBV12-2
CASSLGTRGETQYF TGTGCCAGCAGCTTGGGGACGCGGGGAGAGACCCAGTACTTC few TRBJ2-5 NA TRBV5-4
CASSPGFAMSGYTF TGTGCCAGCAGCCCAGGGTTCGCTATGAGCGGCTACACCTTC few TRBJ1-2 NA TRBV6-5
CASSSQQGDIYNEQFF TGTGCCAGCTCATCGCAACAGGGGGACATCTACAATGAGCAGTTCTTC NA TRBJ2-1 TRBD1 TRBV18
CASSLDSGAYGAQYF TGCGCCAGCAGCTTGGATTCGGGGGCCTACGGGGCCCAGTACTTC few TRBJ2-5 NA TRBV5-1
CASSLGPYGSGKVEQFF TGTGCCAGCAGCTTAGGCCCCTATGGTAGCGGGAAGGTTGAGCAGTTCTTC NA TRBJ2-1 TRBD2 TRBV7-2
CASSLGLAGGSYEQYF TGTGCCAGCAGCTTAGGACTAGCGGGAGGGTCCTACGAGCAGTACTTC NA TRBJ2-7 TRBD2 TRBV7-8
CASSQGDPREQFF TGTGCCAGCAGCCAAGGGGACCCCAGGGAGCAGTTCTTC NA TRBJ2-1 NA TRBV4-2
CSVLPGPLESEQYF TGCAGCGTATTACCGGGACCCCTGGAGAGCGAGCAGTACTTC NA TRBJ2-7 NA TRBV29-1
CASSEDRVGQETQYF TGTGCCAGCAGTGAAGACAGGGTGGGGCAAGAGACCCAGTACTTC few TRBJ2-5 NA TRBV2
CASNERTSSYNEQFF TGTGCCAGCAACGAGCGGACGAGCTCCTACAATGAGCAGTTCTTC few TRBJ2-1 NA TRBV11-1
CASSPFPGLPRDTGELFF TGTGCCAGCAGTCCCTTCCCGGGACTACCCCGGGACACCGGGGAGCTGTTTTTT once TRBJ2-2 TRBD2 TRBV27
CASIQQGQGKQYF TGTGCCAGCATCCAGCAGGGACAGGGAAAGCAGTACTTC NA TRBJ2-7 TRBD1 TRBV6-1
CASSDLGGAINEKLFF TGTGCCAGCAGTGATTTGGGGGGGGCGATAAATGAAAAACTGTTTTTT NA TRBJ1-4 NA TRBV6-1
CASSRYGGETQYF TGTGCCAGCAGTCGCTACGGTGGGGAGACCCAGTACTTC NA TRBJ2-5 NA TRBV28
CASSPWTSGHPGADTQYF TGTGCCAGCAGCCCGTGGACTAGCGGCCACCCCGGGGCAGATACGCAGTATTTT NA TRBJ2-3 TRBD2 TRBV11-2
CASSFGTGRETQYF TGCGCCAGCAGCTTCGGGACAGGGCGGGAGACCCAGTACTTC few TRBJ2-5 TRBD1 TRBV5-1
CASSLYRDNTGELFF TGTGCCAGCAGCTTATACAGGGATAACACCGGGGAGCTGTTTTTT NA TRBJ2-2 NA TRBV7-3
CASSLASPTDTQYF TGTGCCAGCAGCTTAGCAAGTCCCACAGATACGCAGTATTTT few TRBJ2-3 NA TRBV7-9
CASRTQAVYGYTF TGTGCCAGCAGGACCCAGGCCGTCTATGGCTACACCTTC few TRBJ1-2 NA TRBV6-5
CASSPLAIAYNEQFF TGTGCCAGCAGCCCTCTAGCGATTGCCTACAATGAGCAGTTCTTC NA TRBJ2-1 NA TRBV7-2
CASSKLDRWETQYF TGTGCCAGCAGTAAACTAGATCGGTGGGAGACCCAGTACTTC NA TRBJ2-5 NA TRBV28
CASSLGAGGQETQYF TGTGCCAGCAGCTTAGGGGCGGGGGGACAAGAGACCCAGTACTTC NA TRBJ2-5 TRBD2 TRBV7-8
CASSAGTGDPYGYTF TGTGCCAGCAGCGCCGGGACAGGGGATCCATATGGCTACACCTTC few TRBJ1-2 TRBD1 TRBV5-4
CASTLRLASETQYF TGTGCCAGCACCTTAAGACTAGCGTCAGAGACCCAGTACTTC many TRBJ2-5 TRBD2 TRBV7-2
CASSLGVDRPKAFF TGTGCCAGCAGCTTAGGAGTGGACAGGCCCAAAGCTTTCTTT few TRBJ1-1 TRBD1 TRBV7-2
CASSSSGRGTDTQYF TGTGCCAGCAGCTCGAGCGGGAGGGGCACAGATACGCAGTATTTT few TRBJ2-3 TRBD2 TRBV28
CASSLEYPETQYF TGCGCCAGCAGCTTGGAGTATCCAGAGACCCAGTACTTC NA TRBJ2-5 NA TRBV5-1
CASSYGRVYEQYF TGTGCCAGCAGTTACGGGAGGGTCTACGAGCAGTACTTC few TRBJ2-7 TRBD2 TRBV6-6
CASSPGQGVTEAFF TGTGCCAGCAGTCCGGGACAGGGGGTGACTGAAGCTTTCTTT NA TRBJ1-1 TRBD1 TRBV28
CASSLVGGALAKNIQYF TGTGCCAGCAGCTTGGTAGGCGGGGCACTAGCCAAAAACATTCAGTACTTC many TRBJ2-4 NA TRBV5-4
CASRADRSTDTQYF TGTGCCAGCAGGGCTGACAGGAGCACAGATACGCAGTATTTT few TRBJ2-3 NA TRBV5-4
CASSPTDKETQYF TGTGCCAGCAGTCCTACGGACAAAGAGACCCAGTACTTC NA TRBJ2-5 NA TRBV28
CASTPSGNIQYF TGTGCCAGCACCCCATCCGGAAACATTCAGTACTTC NA TRBJ2-4 NA TRBV2
CSTRLAGDSYEQYF TGCAGCACCCGACTAGCGGGAGACTCCTACGAGCAGTACTTC NA TRBJ2-7 TRBD2 TRBV29-1
CASSFSGTYGEQFF TGTGCCAGCAGCTTTAGCGGGACCTATGGTGAGCAGTTCTTC few TRBJ2-1 TRBD2 TRBV7-3
CASSQDLAGMRTEAFF TGCGCCAGCAGCCAAGATCTGGCAGGGATGAGGACTGAAGCTTTCTTT many TRBJ1-1 NA TRBV4-3
CATSRDTPRTDTQYF TGTGCCACCAGCAGAGATACTCCCCGCACAGATACGCAGTATTTT many TRBJ2-3 NA TRBV15